A single T cell receptor (beta chain) is shown here with its context. This clonotype turned up a few times. The specificity of this receptor is unknown. The sample holds no much larger clone one base away, and base qualities are not on file. This entry comes from a study of T cell repertoires in cytomegalovirus infection (dated by TCRdb to between 2018 and 2020). For the wider study: The peptide stimulations were aimed at well-studied HLA-B-restricted epitopes as well as recently identified HLA-C-restricted CMV epitopes, whose presentation resists viral immunomodulation. Donor HLA type was relevant to the analysis, because carriage of CMV infection together with the matching HLA type was indicated by public TCR beta signatures. The study at large found these results: The ex vivo response was dominated by HLA-C-restricted CMV-specific TCR beta clonotypes, which also provided the single most frequent clonotype in two of eight donors. Carriers of CMV infection plus the relevant HLA type were discriminated by the cumulative frequency of public TCR beta family members in the study cohort and in an independent roughly 370-donor cohort.

Taken from the germline V gene, the CDR1 and CDR2 loops are SNHLY and FYNNEI. The CDR3 runs 13 residues from the cysteine to the phenylalanine. This entry keeps only the CDR3 DNA: 39 bases, framed from base 1. V was cut back by 8 bases and J by 1 base, leaving a gap of 9 bases between them. In the paper's terms, the treatment or condition label means: in vitro stimulation with specific CMV peptide epitopes to enrich CMV-specific T cells. Sequencing was carried out with an Illumina HiSeq 1500. TCRdb ran its own pipeline on the public reads, namely fastp trimming at Q25 and MiXCR clone calling, and kept in-frame beta chains. Rows are unified per CDR3 protein, each entry keeping the most common DNA and genes. Counted in this sample were hundreds of thousands of distinct CDR3 sequences; 30% to 35% of them appeared once. The ten largest clones add up to 15% to 20% of the sample.

The receptor's source is a human donor in good health (CMV status not recorded). Some clones in this sample may be carry-over from other donors' samples. The sample in question was cultured PBMCs, obtained from culture after CMV antigen stimulation. The chain couples TRBV2 to TRBJ2-4, with an unclear D gene assignment. The CDR3 reads CASGVAAKNIQYF. The DNA sequence is TGTGCCAGCGGGGTAGCCGCCAAAAACATTCAGTACTTC.